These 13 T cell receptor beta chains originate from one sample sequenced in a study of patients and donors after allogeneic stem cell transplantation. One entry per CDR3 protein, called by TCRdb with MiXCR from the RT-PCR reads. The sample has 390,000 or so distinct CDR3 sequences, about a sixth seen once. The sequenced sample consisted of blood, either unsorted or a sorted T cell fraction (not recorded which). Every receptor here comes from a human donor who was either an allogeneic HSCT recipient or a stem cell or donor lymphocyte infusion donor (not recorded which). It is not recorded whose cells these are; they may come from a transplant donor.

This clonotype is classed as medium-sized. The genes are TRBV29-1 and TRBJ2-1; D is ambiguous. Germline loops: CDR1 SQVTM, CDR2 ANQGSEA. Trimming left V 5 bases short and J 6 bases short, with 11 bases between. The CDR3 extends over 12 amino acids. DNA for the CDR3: TGCAGCGTTCTGGCGACGCTCAATGAGCAGTTCTTC. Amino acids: CSVLATLNEQFF.

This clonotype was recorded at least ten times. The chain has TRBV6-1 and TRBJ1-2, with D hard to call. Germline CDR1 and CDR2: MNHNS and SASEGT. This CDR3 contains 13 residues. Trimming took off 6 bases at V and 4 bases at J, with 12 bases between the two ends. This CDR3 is CASSLGTAYGYTF. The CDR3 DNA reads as TGTGCCAGCAGCTTGGGAACAGCCTATGGCTACACCTTC.

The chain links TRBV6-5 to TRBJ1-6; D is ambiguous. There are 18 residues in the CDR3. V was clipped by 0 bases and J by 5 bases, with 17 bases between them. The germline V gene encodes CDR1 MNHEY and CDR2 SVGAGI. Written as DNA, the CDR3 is TGTGCCAGCAGTTACTCGAAATCGTTTCGAAGGAATAATTCACCCCTCCACTTT. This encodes CASSYSKSFRRNNSPLHF.

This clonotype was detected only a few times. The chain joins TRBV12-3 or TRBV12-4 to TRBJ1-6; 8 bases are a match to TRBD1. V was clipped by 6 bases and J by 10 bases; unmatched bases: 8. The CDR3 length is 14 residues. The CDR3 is CASRSSGGGSPLHF. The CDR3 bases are TGTGCCAGCAGAAGCTCAGGGGGCGGATCACCCCTCCACTTT.

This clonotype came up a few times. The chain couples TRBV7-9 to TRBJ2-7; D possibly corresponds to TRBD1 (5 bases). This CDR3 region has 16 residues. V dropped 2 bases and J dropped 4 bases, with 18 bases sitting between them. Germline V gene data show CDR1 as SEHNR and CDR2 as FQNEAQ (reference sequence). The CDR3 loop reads CASSLFGAGPIYEQYF. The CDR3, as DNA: TGTGCCAGCAGCTTATTTGGGGCTGGCCCCATTTACGAGCAGTACTTC.

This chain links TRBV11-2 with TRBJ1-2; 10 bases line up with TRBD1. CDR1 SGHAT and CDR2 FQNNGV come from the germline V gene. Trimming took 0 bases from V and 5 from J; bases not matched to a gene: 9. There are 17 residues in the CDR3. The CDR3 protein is CASSLERGDRGLYGYTF. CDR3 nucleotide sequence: TGTGCCAGCAGCTTAGAAAGAGGGGACAGGGGCTTGTATGGCTACACCTTC.

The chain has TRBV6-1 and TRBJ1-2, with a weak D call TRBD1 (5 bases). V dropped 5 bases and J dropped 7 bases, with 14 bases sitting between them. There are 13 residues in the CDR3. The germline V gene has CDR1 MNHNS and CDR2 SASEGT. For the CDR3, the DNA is TGTGCCAGCAGTCTAATTGACAGCGGTGGCTACACCTTC. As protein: CASSLIDSGGYTF.

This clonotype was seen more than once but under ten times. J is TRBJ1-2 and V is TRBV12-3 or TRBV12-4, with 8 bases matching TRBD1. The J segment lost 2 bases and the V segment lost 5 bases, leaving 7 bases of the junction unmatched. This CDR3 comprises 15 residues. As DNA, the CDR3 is TGTGCCAGCAGTGTCAGGGGGCTGGGGAACTATGGCTACACCTTC. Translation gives CASSVRGLGNYGYTF.

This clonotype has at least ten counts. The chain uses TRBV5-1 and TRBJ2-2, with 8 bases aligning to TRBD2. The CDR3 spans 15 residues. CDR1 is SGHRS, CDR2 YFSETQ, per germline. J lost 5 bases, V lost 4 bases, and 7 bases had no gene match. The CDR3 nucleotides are TGCGCCAGCAGCATGGGACTAGTTGGTACCGGGGAGCTGTTTTTT. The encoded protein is CASSMGLVGTGELFF.

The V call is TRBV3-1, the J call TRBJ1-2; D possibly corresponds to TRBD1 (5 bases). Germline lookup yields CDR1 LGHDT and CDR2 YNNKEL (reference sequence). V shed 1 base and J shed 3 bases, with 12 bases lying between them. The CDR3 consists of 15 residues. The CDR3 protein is CASSQGNGAYYGYTF. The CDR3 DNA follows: TGTGCCAGCAGCCAAGGGAACGGGGCCTACTATGGCTACACCTTC.

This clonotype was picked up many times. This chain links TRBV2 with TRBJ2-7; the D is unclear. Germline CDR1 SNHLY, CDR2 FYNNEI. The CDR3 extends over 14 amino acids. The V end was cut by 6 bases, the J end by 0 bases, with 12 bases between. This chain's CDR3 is CASSPYLFSYEQYF. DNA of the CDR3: TGTGCCAGCAGCCCCTACCTATTCTCCTACGAGCAGTACTTC.

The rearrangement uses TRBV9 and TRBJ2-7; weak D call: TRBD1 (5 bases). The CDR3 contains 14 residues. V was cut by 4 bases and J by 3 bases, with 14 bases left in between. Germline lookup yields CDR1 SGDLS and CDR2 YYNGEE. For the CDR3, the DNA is TGTGCCAGCAGCTCTGGGTCCAGGGACTACGAGCAGTACTTC. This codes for CASSSGSRDYEQYF. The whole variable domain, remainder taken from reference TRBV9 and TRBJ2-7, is DSGVTQTPKHLITATGQRVTLRCSPRSGDLSVYWYQQSLDQGLQFLIQYYNGEERAKGNILERFSAQQFPDLHSELNLSSLELGDSALYFCASSSGSRDYEQYFGPGTRLTVT.

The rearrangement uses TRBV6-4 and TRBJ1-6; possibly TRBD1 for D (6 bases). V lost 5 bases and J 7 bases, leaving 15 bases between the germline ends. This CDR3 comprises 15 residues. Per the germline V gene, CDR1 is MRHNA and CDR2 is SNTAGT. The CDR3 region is CASSPSTGSNSPLHF. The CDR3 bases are TGTGCCAGCAGTCCATCGACAGGTTCCAATTCACCCCTCCACTTT.